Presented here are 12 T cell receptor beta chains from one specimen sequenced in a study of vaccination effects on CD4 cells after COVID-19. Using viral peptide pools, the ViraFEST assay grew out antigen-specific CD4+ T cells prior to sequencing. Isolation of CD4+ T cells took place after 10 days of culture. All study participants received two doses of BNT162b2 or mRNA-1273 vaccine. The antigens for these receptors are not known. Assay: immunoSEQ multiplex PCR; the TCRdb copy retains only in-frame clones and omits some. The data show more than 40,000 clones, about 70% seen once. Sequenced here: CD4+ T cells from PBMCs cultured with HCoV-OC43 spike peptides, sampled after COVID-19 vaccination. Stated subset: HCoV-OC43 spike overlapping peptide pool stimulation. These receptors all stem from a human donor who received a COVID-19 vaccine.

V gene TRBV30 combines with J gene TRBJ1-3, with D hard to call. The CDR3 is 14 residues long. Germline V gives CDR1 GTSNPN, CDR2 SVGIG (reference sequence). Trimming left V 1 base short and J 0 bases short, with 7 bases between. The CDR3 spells CAWSDASSGNTIYF. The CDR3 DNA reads TGTGCCTGGAGTGACGCCAGCTCTGGAAACACCATATATTTT. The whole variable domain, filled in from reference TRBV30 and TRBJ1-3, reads SQTIHQWPATLVQPVGSPLSLECTVEGTSNPNLYWYRQAAGRGLQLLFYSVGIGQISSEVPQNLSASRPQDRQFILSSKKLLLSDSGFYLCAWSDASSGNTIYFGEGSWLTVV.

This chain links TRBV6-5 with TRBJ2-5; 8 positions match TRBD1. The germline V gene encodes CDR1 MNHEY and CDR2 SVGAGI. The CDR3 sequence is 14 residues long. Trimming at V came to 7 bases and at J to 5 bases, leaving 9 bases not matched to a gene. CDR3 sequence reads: CASKIGTGLETQYF. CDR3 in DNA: TGTGCCAGCAAGATCGGGACAGGACTTGAGACCCAGTACTTC.

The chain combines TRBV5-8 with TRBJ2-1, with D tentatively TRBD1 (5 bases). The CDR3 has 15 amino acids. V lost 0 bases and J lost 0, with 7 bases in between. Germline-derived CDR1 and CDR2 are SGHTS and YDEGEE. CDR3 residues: CASSLGQGSYNEQFF. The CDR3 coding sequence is TGTGCCAGCAGCTTGGGGCAGGGCTCCTACAATGAGCAGTTCTTC. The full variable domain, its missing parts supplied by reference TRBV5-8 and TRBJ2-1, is EAGVTQSPTHLIKTRGQQATLRCSPISGHTSVYWYQQALGLGLQFLLWYDEGEERNRGNFPPRFSGRQFPNYSSELNVNALELEDSALYLCASSLGQGSYNEQFFGPGTRLTVL.

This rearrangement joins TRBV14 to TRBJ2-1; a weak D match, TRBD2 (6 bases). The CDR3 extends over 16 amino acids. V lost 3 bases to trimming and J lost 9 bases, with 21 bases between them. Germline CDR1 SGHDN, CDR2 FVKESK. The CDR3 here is CASSQEGRSPSGEQFF. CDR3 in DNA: TGTGCCAGCAGCCAGGAGGGAAGGTCGCCTTCGGGTGAGCAGTTCTTC.

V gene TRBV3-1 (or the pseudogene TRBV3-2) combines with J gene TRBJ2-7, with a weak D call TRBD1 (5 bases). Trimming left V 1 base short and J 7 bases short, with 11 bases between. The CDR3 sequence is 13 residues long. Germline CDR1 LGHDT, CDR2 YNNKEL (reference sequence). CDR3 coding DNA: TGTGCCAGCAGCCAAGTACCTGACAGAGAGCAGTACTTC. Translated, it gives CASSQVPDREQYF.

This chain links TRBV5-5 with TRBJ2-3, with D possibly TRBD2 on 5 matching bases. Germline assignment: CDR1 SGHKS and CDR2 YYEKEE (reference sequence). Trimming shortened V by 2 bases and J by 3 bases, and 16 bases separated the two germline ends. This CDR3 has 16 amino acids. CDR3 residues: CASSLLARGSTDTQYF. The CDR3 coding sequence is TGTGCCAGCAGCTTATTAGCACGGGGAAGTACAGATACGCAGTATTTT.

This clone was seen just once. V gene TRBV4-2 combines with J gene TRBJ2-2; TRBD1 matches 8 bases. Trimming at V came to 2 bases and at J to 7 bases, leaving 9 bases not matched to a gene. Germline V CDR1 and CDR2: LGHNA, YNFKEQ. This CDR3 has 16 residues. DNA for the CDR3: TGTGCCAGCAGCCAACCCGAAGGACAGGGTGGCGGGGAGCTGTTTTTT. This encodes CASSQPEGQGGGELFF.

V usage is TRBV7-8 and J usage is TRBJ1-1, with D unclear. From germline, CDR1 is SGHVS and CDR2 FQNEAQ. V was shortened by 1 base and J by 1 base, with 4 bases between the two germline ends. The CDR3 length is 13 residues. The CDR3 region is CASSLVANTEAFF. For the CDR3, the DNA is TGTGCCAGCAGCTTAGTGGCGAACACTGAAGCTTTCTTT.

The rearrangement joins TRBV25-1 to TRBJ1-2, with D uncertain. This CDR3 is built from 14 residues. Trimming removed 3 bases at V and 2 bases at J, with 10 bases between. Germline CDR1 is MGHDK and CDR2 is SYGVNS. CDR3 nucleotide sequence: TGTGCCAGCAGTGAGGGCGGACGGAACTATGGCTACACCTTC. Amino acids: CASSEGGRNYGYTF.

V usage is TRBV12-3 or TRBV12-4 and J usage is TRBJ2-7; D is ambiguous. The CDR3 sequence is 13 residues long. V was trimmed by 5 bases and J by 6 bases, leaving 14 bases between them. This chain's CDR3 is CASSRAATLEQYF. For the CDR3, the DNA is TGTGCCAGCAGTCGAGCAGCCACACTCGAGCAGTACTTC.

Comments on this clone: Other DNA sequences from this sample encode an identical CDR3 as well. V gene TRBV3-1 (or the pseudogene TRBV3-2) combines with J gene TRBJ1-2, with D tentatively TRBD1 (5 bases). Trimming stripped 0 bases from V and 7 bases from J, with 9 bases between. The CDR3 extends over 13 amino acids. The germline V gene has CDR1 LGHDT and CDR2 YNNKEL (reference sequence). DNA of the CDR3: TGTGCCAGCAGCCAAGATAGGGGCTCTGGCTACACCTTC. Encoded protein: CASSQDRGSGYTF.

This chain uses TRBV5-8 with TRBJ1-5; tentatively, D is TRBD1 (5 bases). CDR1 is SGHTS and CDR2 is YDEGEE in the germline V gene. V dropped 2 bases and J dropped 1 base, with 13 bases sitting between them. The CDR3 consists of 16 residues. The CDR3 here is CASSFRQHSSNQPQHF. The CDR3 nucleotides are TGTGCCAGCAGCTTTCGACAGCACAGCAGCAATCAGCCCCAGCATTTT.